Listed below are T cell receptor beta chains from one sample, sequenced in a study of T cells in Graves' hyperthyroidism and ophthalmopathy. Each CDR3 protein gets one entry after TCRdb re-called the multiplex PCR reads with MiXCR. The sample carries hundreds of thousands of distinct CDR3 sequences, about 15% recorded once. Source material: blood. These TCRs come from a woman in her 30s with Graves' hyperthyroidism. Both conserved end residues are part of each CDR3. Each record gives: clone size, J gene, D gene, V gene, CDR3 protein, CDR3 DNA. A D gene is named only where the DNA matches it firmly. The size field is filled for only some rows; it gives once, few, many or a size class.

abundance: many; j_gene: TRBJ1-2; d_gene: NA; v_gene: TRBV12-3/TRBV12-4; CDR3aa: CASSFRASYGYTF; CDR3nt: TGTGCCAGCAGTTTCAGGGCAAGCTATGGCTACACCTTC
abundance: many; j_gene: TRBJ1-2; d_gene: NA; v_gene: TRBV12-3/TRBV12-4; CDR3aa: CASSRIGGYTF; CDR3nt: TGTGCCAGCAGTCGTATCGGGGGCTACACCTTC
abundance: many; j_gene: TRBJ2-7; d_gene: NA; v_gene: TRBV11-2; CDR3aa: CASSNTWAYEQYF; CDR3nt: TGTGCCAGCTCGAACACATGGGCGTACGAGCAGTACTTC
abundance: many; j_gene: TRBJ2-4; d_gene: NA; v_gene: TRBV20-1; CDR3aa: CSARDGRGTKNIQYF; CDR3nt: TGCAGTGCTAGAGATGGTCGTGGGACCAAAAACATTCAGTACTTC
abundance: many; j_gene: TRBJ1-3; d_gene: NA; v_gene: TRBV28; CDR3aa: CASSLDGSGNTIYF; CDR3nt: TGTGCCAGCAGCCTCGACGGCTCTGGAAACACCATATATTTT
abundance: many; j_gene: TRBJ1-1; d_gene: NA; v_gene: TRBV11-2; CDR3aa: CASSPRRGLSTEAFF; CDR3nt: TGTGCCAGCAGCCCTAGGCGGGGCTTGAGCACTGAAGCTTTCTTT
abundance: many; j_gene: TRBJ2-1; d_gene: NA; v_gene: TRBV6-6; CDR3aa: CASSYATTQQFF; CDR3nt: TGTGCCAGCAGTTACGCGACTACTCAGCAGTTCTTC
abundance: NA; j_gene: TRBJ1-2; d_gene: NA; v_gene: TRBV12-3/TRBV12-4; CDR3aa: CASSQIDGGYGYTF; CDR3nt: TGTGCCAGCAGTCAAATCGACGGGGGCTATGGCTACACCTTC
abundance: NA; j_gene: TRBJ1-3; d_gene: NA; v_gene: TRBV6-1; CDR3aa: CASSNQPGVPPNTIYF; CDR3nt: TGTGCCAGCAGTAACCAACCAGGGGTGCCGCCGAACACCATATATTTT
abundance: many; j_gene: TRBJ1-1; d_gene: NA; v_gene: TRBV12-3/TRBV12-4; CDR3aa: CATISREGTEAFF; CDR3nt: TGTGCCACCATTTCCCGGGAGGGCACTGAAGCTTTCTTT
abundance: many; j_gene: TRBJ2-1; d_gene: NA; v_gene: TRBV12-3/TRBV12-4; CDR3aa: CASSLGTPSSYNEQFF; CDR3nt: TGTGCCAGCAGCCTCGGGACTCCGAGCTCCTACAATGAGCAGTTCTTC
abundance: few; j_gene: TRBJ2-1; d_gene: NA; v_gene: TRBV15; CDR3aa: CATSIKPGLGDNEQFF; CDR3nt: TGTGCCACCAGCATAAAACCGGGACTTGGAGACAATGAGCAGTTCTTC
abundance: many; j_gene: TRBJ2-2; d_gene: TRBD2; v_gene: TRBV11-2; CDR3aa: CASSLVRGRAFTGELFF; CDR3nt: TGTGCCAGCAGCTTAGTTCGGGGGAGGGCCTTCACCGGGGAGCTGTTTTTT
abundance: few; j_gene: TRBJ2-2; d_gene: NA; v_gene: TRBV20-1; CDR3aa: CSANDQNSGLGELFF; CDR3nt: TGCAGTGCTAATGATCAGAACAGCGGGCTCGGGGAGCTGTTTTTT
abundance: many; j_gene: TRBJ2-5; d_gene: TRBD2; v_gene: TRBV6-1; CDR3aa: CASRSGTSGIETQYF; CDR3nt: TGTGCCAGCAGAAGCGGGACTAGCGGGATAGAGACCCAGTACTTC
abundance: NA; j_gene: TRBJ2-7; d_gene: NA; v_gene: TRBV6-1; CDR3aa: CASSSGYSYEQYF; CDR3nt: TGTGCCAGCAGCTCAGGGTACTCGTACGAGCAGTACTTC
abundance: NA; j_gene: TRBJ2-5; d_gene: TRBD1; v_gene: TRBV24-1; CDR3aa: CATSDRDRPEETQYF; CDR3nt: TGTGCCACCAGTGATAGGGACAGGCCCGAAGAGACCCAGTACTTC
abundance: NA; j_gene: TRBJ2-1; d_gene: NA; v_gene: TRBV27; CDR3aa: CASSGSYGTSYNEQFF; CDR3nt: TGTGCCAGCAGCGGGAGTTATGGGACCTCCTACAATGAGCAGTTCTTC
abundance: many; j_gene: TRBJ2-1; d_gene: NA; v_gene: TRBV10-3; CDR3aa: CAISERRVGRIGYNEQFF; CDR3nt: TGTGCCATCAGTGAACGGCGGGTCGGGAGAATAGGATACAATGAGCAGTTCTTC
abundance: many; j_gene: TRBJ1-6; d_gene: NA; v_gene: TRBV12-3/TRBV12-4; CDR3aa: CASSPFPNSPLHF; CDR3nt: TGTGCCAGCAGTCCGTTTCCCAATTCACCCCTCCACTTT
abundance: many; j_gene: TRBJ2-7; d_gene: NA; v_gene: TRBV7-9; CDR3aa: CASSLFRGNNYEQYF; CDR3nt: TGTGCCAGCAGCTTATTCCGGGGGAATAACTACGAGCAGTACTTC
abundance: NA; j_gene: TRBJ2-4; d_gene: NA; v_gene: TRBV28; CDR3aa: CATPEGRKNIQYF; CDR3nt: TGTGCCACACCAGAAGGGAGGAAAAACATTCAGTACTTC
abundance: few; j_gene: TRBJ2-3; d_gene: TRBD2; v_gene: TRBV28; CDR3aa: CASRLVLYSGLAGADTQYF; CDR3nt: TGTGCCAGCAGGCTGGTTCTCTATTCGGGACTAGCGGGAGCAGATACGCAGTATTTT
abundance: many; j_gene: TRBJ1-6; d_gene: NA; v_gene: TRBV29-1; CDR3aa: CSVESAESSYNSPLHF; CDR3nt: TGCAGCGTTGAATCAGCCGAAAGCTCCTATAATTCACCCCTCCACTTT
abundance: many; j_gene: TRBJ1-2; d_gene: NA; v_gene: TRBV28; CDR3aa: CASSFIGGAYGYTF; CDR3nt: TGTGCCAGCAGTTTCATCGGAGGCGCCTATGGCTACACCTTC
abundance: NA; j_gene: TRBJ1-2; d_gene: TRBD1; v_gene: TRBV10-3; CDR3aa: CAISEATGVGYTF; CDR3nt: TGTGCCATCAGTGAGGCGACAGGGGTTGGCTACACCTTC
abundance: many; j_gene: TRBJ2-5; d_gene: TRBD1; v_gene: TRBV20-1; CDR3aa: CSARPDRGETQYF; CDR3nt: TGCAGTGCTAGACCCGACAGGGGGGAGACCCAGTACTTC
abundance: many; j_gene: TRBJ1-1; d_gene: NA; v_gene: TRBV12-3/TRBV12-4; CDR3aa: CASRPTVNTEAFF; CDR3nt: TGTGCCAGCAGACCGACAGTGAACACTGAAGCTTTCTTT
abundance: few; j_gene: TRBJ2-7; d_gene: NA; v_gene: TRBV9; CDR3aa: CASSVESTYEQYF; CDR3nt: TGTGCCAGCAGCGTAGAATCGACCTACGAGCAGTACTTC
abundance: NA; j_gene: TRBJ2-3; d_gene: NA; v_gene: TRBV6-2/TRBV6-3; CDR3aa: CASRPPIPDTQYF; CDR3nt: TGTGCCAGCAGACCCCCAATACCAGATACGCAGTATTTT
abundance: few; j_gene: TRBJ2-1; d_gene: TRBD2; v_gene: TRBV20-1; CDR3aa: CSANSGRGSNEQFF; CDR3nt: TGCAGTGCCAATAGCGGGAGGGGAAGTAATGAGCAGTTCTTC
abundance: few; j_gene: TRBJ1-1; d_gene: NA; v_gene: TRBV20-1; CDR3aa: CSAVRGTEAFF; CDR3nt: TGCAGTGCCGTGCGGGGAACTGAAGCTTTCTTT
abundance: NA; j_gene: TRBJ2-4; d_gene: NA; v_gene: TRBV20-1; CDR3aa: CSARVPPRGLAKNIQYF; CDR3nt: TGCAGTGCTAGAGTTCCTCCCCGGGGTCTAGCCAAAAACATTCAGTACTTC
abundance: NA; j_gene: TRBJ1-5; d_gene: NA; v_gene: TRBV12-3/TRBV12-4; CDR3aa: CASSDRHNQPQHF; CDR3nt: TGTGCCAGCAGTGACAGGCACAATCAGCCCCAGCATTTT
abundance: many; j_gene: TRBJ1-6; d_gene: NA; v_gene: TRBV3-1; CDR3aa: CASSGPGGTYNSPLHF; CDR3nt: TGTGCCAGCAGCGGGCCTGGGGGAACCTATAATTCACCCCTCCACTTT
abundance: NA; j_gene: TRBJ2-7; d_gene: TRBD1; v_gene: TRBV4-1; CDR3aa: CASSQGPTGGSYEQYF; CDR3nt: TGCGCCAGCAGCCAAGGACCCACAGGGGGCTCCTACGAGCAGTACTTC
abundance: few; j_gene: TRBJ2-5; d_gene: TRBD2; v_gene: TRBV3-1; CDR3aa: CASSQDGGSGGLYF; CDR3nt: TGTGCCAGCAGCCAAGATGGCGGTTCGGGAGGCTTGTACTTC
abundance: many; j_gene: TRBJ1-3; d_gene: TRBD1; v_gene: TRBV6-1; CDR3aa: CAGQGASGNTIYF; CDR3nt: TGTGCCGGACAGGGTGCCTCTGGAAACACCATATATTTT
abundance: many; j_gene: TRBJ2-7; d_gene: NA; v_gene: TRBV29-1; CDR3aa: CSVADGYEQYF; CDR3nt: TGCAGCGTTGCGGACGGATACGAGCAGTACTTC
abundance: many; j_gene: TRBJ2-1; d_gene: TRBD1; v_gene: TRBV6-2/TRBV6-3; CDR3aa: CASNWGDRAVNEQFF; CDR3nt: TGTGCCAGCAACTGGGGGGACAGGGCCGTCAATGAGCAGTTCTTC
abundance: NA; j_gene: TRBJ2-2; d_gene: TRBD1; v_gene: TRBV4-2; CDR3aa: CASSPAGTGNTGELFF; CDR3nt: TGTGCCAGCAGCCCGGCCGGGACAGGAAACACCGGGGAGCTGTTTTTT
abundance: few; j_gene: TRBJ2-2; d_gene: TRBD1; v_gene: TRBV14; CDR3aa: CASRTTGGTGELFF; CDR3nt: TGTGCCAGCAGGACGACAGGGGGGACCGGGGAGCTGTTTTTT
abundance: few; j_gene: TRBJ2-1; d_gene: NA; v_gene: TRBV18; CDR3aa: CASSRLTGNEQFF; CDR3nt: TGTGCCAGCTCTCGGTTGACGGGGAATGAGCAGTTCTTC
abundance: NA; j_gene: TRBJ1-1; d_gene: NA; v_gene: TRBV5-5; CDR3aa: CARRVATEAFF; CDR3nt: TGTGCCAGGAGGGTGGCCACTGAAGCTTTCTTT
abundance: NA; j_gene: TRBJ2-2; d_gene: TRBD2; v_gene: TRBV20-1; CDR3aa: CSAQREGPTGELFF; CDR3nt: TGCAGTGCTCAACGGGAGGGGCCCACCGGGGAGCTGTTTTTT
abundance: many; j_gene: TRBJ2-5; d_gene: NA; v_gene: TRBV2; CDR3aa: CASFGARTQETQYF; CDR3nt: TGTGCCAGCTTCGGGGCTCGGACTCAAGAGACCCAGTACTTC